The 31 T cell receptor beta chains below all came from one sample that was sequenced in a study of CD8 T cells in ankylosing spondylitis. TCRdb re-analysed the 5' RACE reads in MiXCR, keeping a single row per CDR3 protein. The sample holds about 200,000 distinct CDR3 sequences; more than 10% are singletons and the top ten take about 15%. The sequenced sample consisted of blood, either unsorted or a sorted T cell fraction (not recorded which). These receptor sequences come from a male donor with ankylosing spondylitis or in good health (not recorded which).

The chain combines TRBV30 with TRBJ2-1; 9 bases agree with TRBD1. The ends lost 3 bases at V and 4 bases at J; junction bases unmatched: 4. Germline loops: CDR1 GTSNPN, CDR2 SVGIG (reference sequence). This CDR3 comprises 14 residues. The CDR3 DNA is TGTGCCTGGAGCGCGGGACAGGGATACAATGAGCAGTTCTTC. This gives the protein CAWSAGQGYNEQFF.

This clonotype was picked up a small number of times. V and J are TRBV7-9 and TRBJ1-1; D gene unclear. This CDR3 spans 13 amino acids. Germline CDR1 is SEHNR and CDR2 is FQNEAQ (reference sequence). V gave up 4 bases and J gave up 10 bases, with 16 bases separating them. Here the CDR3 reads CASSSPDGRIAFF. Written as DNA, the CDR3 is TGTGCCAGCAGCTCACCCGACGGCCGGATAGCTTTCTTT.

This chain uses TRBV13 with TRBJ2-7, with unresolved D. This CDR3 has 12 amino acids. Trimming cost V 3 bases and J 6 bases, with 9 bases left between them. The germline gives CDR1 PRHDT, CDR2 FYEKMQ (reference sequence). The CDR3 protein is CASSFSKPEQYF. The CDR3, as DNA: TGTGCCAGCAGCTTCTCCAAGCCCGAGCAGTACTTC.

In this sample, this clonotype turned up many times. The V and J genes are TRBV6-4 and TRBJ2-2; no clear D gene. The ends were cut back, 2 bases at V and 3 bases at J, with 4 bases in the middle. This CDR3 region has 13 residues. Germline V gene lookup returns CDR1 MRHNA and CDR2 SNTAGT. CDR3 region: CASSDTDTGELFF. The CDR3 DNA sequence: TGTGCCAGCAGTGACACAGACACCGGGGAGCTGTTTTTT.

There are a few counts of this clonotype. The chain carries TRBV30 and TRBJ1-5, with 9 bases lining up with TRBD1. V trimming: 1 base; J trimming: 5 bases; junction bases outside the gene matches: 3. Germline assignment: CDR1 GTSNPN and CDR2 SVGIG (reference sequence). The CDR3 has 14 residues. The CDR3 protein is CAWSAGQGYQPQHF. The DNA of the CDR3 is TGTGCCTGGAGTGCTGGACAGGGGTATCAGCCCCAGCATTTT.

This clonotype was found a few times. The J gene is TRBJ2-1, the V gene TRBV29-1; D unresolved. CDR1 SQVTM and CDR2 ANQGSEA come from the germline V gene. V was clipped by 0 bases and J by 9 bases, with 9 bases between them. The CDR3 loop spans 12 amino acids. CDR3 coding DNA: TGCAGCGTTGAAGAGGCCAGCACTGAGCAGTTCTTC. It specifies CSVEEASTEQFF.

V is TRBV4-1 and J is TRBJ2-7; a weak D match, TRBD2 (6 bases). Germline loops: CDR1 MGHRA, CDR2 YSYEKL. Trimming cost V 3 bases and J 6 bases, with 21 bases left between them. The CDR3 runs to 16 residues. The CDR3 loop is CASSQPAGPSGVEQYF. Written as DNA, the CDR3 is TGCGCCAGCAGCCAGCCGGCGGGACCCAGCGGCGTCGAGCAGTACTTC.

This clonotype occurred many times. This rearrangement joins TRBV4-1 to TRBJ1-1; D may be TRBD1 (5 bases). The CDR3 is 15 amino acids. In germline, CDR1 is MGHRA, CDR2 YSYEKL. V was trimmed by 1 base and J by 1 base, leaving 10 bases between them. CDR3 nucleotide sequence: TGCGCCAGCAGCCAAGCTCAGGGTAGGAACACTGAAGCTTTCTTT. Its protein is CASSQAQGRNTEAFF.

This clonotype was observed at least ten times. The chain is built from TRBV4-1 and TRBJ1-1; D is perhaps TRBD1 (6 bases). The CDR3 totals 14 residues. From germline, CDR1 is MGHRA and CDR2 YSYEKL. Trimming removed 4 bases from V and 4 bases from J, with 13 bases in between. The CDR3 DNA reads TGCGCCAGCAGCCTCCGGGACAACCCCACTGAAGCTTTCTTT. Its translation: CASSLRDNPTEAFF.

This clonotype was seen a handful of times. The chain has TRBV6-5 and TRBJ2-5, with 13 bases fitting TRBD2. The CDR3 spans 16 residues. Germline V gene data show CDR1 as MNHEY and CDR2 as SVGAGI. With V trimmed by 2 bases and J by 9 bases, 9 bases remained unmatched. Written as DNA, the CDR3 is TGTGCCAGCAGTTACCATGGACTAGCGGGGGCCGAGGCCCAGTACTTC. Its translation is CASSYHGLAGAEAQYF.

CDR3 sequence: CASNNRGSTDTQYF. CDR3 coding DNA: TGCGCCAGCAACAACAGGGGTAGCACAGATACGCAGTATTTT. This sequence joins TRBV5-1 and TRBJ2-3; 7 nucleotides line up with TRBD1. V was clipped by 6 bases and J by 0 bases; unmatched bases: 4. The CDR3 has 14 residues. Germline loops: CDR1 SGHRS, CDR2 YFSETQ. Combining the CDR3 with reference TRBV5-1 and TRBJ2-3 gives the whole variable domain KAGVTQTPRYLIKTRGQQVTLSCSPISGHRSVSWYQQTPGQGLQFLFEYFSETQRNKGNFPGRFSGRQFSNSRSEMNVSTLELGDSALYLCASNNRGSTDTQYFGPGTRLTVL.

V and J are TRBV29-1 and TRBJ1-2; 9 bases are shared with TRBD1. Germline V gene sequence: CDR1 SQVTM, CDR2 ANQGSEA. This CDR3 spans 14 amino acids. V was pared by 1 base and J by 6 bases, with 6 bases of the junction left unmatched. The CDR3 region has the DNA TGCAGCGTTGAAGGGACAGGGGAGTTTAATGGCTACACCTTC. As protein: CSVEGTGEFNGYTF.

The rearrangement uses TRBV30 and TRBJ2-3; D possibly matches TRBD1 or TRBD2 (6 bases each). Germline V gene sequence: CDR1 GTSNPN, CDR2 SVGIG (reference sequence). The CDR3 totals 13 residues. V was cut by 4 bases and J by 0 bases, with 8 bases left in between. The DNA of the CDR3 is TGTGCCTGGAACGGGGGCAGCACAGATACGCAGTATTTT. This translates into CAWNGGSTDTQYF. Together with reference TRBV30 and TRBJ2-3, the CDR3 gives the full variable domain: SQTIHQWPATLVQPVGSPLSLECTVEGTSNPNLYWYRQAAGRGLQLLFYSVGIGQISSEVPQNLSASRPQDRQFILSSKKLLLSDSGFYLCAWNGGSTDTQYFGPGTRLTVL.

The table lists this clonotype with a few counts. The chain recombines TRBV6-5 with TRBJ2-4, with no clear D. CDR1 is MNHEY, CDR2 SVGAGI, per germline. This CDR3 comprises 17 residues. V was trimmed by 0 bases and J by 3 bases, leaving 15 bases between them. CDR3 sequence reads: CASSYSTAFVGKNIQYF. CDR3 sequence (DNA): TGTGCCAGCAGTTACTCGACGGCGTTCGTGGGCAAAAACATTCAGTACTTC.

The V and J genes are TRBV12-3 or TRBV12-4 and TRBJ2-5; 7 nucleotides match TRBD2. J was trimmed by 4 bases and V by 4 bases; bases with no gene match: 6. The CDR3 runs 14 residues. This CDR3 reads CASSWGGGGETQYF. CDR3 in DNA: TGTGCCAGCAGTTGGGGGGGGGGAGGAGAGACCCAGTACTTC.

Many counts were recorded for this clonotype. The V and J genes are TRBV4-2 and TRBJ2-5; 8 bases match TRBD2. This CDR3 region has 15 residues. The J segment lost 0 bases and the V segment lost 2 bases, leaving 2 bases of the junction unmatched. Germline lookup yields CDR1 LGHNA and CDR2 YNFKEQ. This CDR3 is CASSQTGGYQETQYF. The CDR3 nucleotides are TGTGCCAGCAGCCAAACGGGAGGGTACCAAGAGACCCAGTACTTC.

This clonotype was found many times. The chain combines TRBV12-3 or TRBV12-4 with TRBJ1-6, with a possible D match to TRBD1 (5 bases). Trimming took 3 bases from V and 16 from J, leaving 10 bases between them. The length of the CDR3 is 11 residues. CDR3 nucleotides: TGTGCCAGCAGTTTTGGGCAGGGTCTCCACTTT. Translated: CASSFGQGLHF.

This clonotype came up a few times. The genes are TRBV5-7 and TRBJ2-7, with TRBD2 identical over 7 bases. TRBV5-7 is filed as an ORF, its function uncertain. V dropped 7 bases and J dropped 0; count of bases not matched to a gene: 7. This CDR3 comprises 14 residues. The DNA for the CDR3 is TGTGCCAGCCTTTCCCAGCGGGGCTCCTACGAGCAGTACTTC. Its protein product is CASLSQRGSYEQYF.

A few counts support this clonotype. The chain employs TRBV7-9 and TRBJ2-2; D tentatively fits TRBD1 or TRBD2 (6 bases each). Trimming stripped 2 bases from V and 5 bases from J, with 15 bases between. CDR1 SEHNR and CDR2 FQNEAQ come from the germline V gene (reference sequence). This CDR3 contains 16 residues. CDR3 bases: TGTGCCAGCAGCTTATTGGCGGGAAGGGGGACCGGGGAGCTGTTTTTT. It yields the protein CASSLLAGRGTGELFF.

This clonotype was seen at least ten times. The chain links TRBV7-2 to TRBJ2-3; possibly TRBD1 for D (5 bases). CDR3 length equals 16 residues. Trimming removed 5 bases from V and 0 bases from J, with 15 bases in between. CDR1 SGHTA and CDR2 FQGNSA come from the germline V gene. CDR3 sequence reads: CASSVGAVASTDTQYF. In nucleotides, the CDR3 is TGTGCCAGCAGCGTAGGGGCAGTTGCTAGCACAGATACGCAGTATTTT.

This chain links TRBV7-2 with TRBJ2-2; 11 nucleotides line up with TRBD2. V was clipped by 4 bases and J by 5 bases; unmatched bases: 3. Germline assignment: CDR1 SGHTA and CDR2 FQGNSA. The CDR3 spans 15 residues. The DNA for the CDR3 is TGTGCCAGCAGCTCTTCTAGCGGGGGGACCGGGGAGCTGTTTTTT. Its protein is CASSSSSGGTGELFF.

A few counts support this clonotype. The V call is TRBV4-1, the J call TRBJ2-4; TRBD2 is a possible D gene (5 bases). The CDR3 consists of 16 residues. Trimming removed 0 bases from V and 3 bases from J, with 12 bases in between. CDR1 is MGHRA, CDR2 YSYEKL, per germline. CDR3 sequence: CASSQERADVKNIQYF. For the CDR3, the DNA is TGCGCCAGCAGCCAAGAGAGGGCAGATGTCAAAAACATTCAGTACTTC.

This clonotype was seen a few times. CDR3 residues: CASSLLQQGGNTEAFF. The CDR3 region has the DNA TGCGCCAGCAGCTTACTACAACAGGGAGGGAACACTGAAGCTTTCTTT. This rearrangement joins TRBV5-1 to TRBJ1-1; tentatively, D is TRBD1 (6 bases). CDR1 is SGHRS, CDR2 YFSETQ, per germline. The CDR3 is made up of 16 amino acids. Trimming removed 2 bases from V and 1 base from J, with 15 bases in between. The full variable domain, rest sourced from reference TRBV5-1 and TRBJ1-1, is KAGVTQTPRYLIKTRGQQVTLSCSPISGHRSVSWYQQTPGQGLQFLFEYFSETQRNKGNFPGRFSGRQFSNSRSEMNVSTLELGDSALYLCASSLLQQGGNTEAFFGQGTRLTVV.

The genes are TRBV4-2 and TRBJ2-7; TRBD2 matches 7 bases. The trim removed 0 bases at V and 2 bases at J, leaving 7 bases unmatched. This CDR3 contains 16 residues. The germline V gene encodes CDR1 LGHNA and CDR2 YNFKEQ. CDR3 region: CASSQEGPSGAYEQYF. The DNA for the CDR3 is TGTGCCAGCAGCCAAGAGGGTCCTAGCGGCGCCTACGAGCAGTACTTC.

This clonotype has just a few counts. The DNA of the CDR3 is TGCGCCAGCAGCTATGGACTAGCGGGGGGGACTTACTACAATGAGCAGTTCTTC. Translation gives CASSYGLAGGTYYNEQFF. The genes are TRBV5-1 and TRBJ2-1, with TRBD2 matching over 15 bases. The CDR3 has 18 residues. CDR1 is SGHRS and CDR2 is YFSETQ in the germline V gene. V shed 3 bases, J shed 3 bases, and the junction held 7 bases outside the gene matches.

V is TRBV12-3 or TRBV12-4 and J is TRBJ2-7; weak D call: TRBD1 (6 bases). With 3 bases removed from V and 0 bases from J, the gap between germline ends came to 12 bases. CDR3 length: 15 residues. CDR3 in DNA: TGTGCCAGCAGTTTTCGCGTGGACAGCTCCTACGAGCAGTACTTC. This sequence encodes CASSFRVDSSYEQYF.

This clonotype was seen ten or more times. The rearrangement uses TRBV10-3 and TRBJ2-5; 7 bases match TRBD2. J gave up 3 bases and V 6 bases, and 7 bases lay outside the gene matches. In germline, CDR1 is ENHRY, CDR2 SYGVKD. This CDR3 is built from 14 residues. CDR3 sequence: CAIRSGTLEETQYF. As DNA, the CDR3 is TGTGCCATCAGGAGCGGGACTCTCGAAGAGACCCAGTACTTC.

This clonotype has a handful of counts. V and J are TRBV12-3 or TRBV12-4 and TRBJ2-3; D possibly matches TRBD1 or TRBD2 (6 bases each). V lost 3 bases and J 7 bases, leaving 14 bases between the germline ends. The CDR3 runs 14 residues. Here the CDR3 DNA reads TGTGCCAGCAGTTTTTCGGAGGGGGTAAATACGCAGTATTTT. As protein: CASSFSEGVNTQYF.

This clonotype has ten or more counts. CDR3 sequence reads: CASSPGTPGTGELFF. CDR3 nucleotides: TGTGCCAGTAGCCCCGGGACTCCAGGCACCGGGGAGCTGTTTTTT. This chain uses TRBV19 with TRBJ2-2, with D perhaps matching TRBD2 (6 bases). The V gene's germline CDR1 is LNHDA and CDR2 SQIVND (reference sequence). The CDR3 has 15 residues. The germline V and J ends were trimmed by 6 bases and 4 bases, with 15 bases remaining between them.

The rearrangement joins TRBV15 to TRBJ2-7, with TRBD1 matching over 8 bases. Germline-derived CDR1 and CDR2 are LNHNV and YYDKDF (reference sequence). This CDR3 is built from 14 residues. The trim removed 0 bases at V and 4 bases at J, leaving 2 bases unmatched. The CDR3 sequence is CATSRDRQGYEQYF. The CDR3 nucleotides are TGTGCCACCAGCAGAGATCGACAGGGGTACGAGCAGTACTTC. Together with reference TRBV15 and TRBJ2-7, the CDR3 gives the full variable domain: DAMVIQNPRYQVTQFGKPVTLSCSQTLNHNVMYWYQQKSSQAPKLLFHYYDKDFNNEADTPDNFQSRRPNTSFCFLDIRSPGLGDTAMYLCATSRDRQGYEQYFGPGTRLTVT.

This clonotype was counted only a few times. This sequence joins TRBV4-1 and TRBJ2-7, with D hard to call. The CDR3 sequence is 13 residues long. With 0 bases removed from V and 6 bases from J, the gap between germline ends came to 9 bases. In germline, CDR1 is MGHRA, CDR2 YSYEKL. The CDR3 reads CASSQDPASEQYF. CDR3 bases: TGCGCCAGCAGCCAAGATCCAGCTTCCGAGCAGTACTTC.